The 14 T cell receptor beta chains reported below all come from one sample, sequenced in a study of T-cell memory formation after mild COVID-19 (dated by TCRdb to about 2021). Library creation used 5' RACE. Sequencing relied on an Illumina NovaSeq 6000. TCRdb trimmed public reads at Q25 via fastp, called clones via MiXCR and kept in-frame beta chains. Every distinct CDR3 protein forms one entry, paired with its most common genes and DNA. A total of 120,000 or so distinct CDR3 sequences appear in this sample, approximately 15% of them only once. The ten largest clones represent about 5.2% of the sample. The source material was PBMCs or a T cell subset sorted from them (not recorded which). These receptors were taken from a man between 18 and 29 years old who had mild COVID-19 (a few samples of this study predate the infection). The sample titles of this study are shuffled in the database, so cell type and time point are left out; the donor was told from shared clones.

A single count supports this clonotype. This rearrangement joins TRBV25-1 to TRBJ2-7; D might be TRBD2 (5 bases). With 10 bases removed from V and 0 bases from J, the gap between germline ends came to 16 bases. CDR1 is MGHDK and CDR2 is SYGVNS in the germline V gene. The CDR3 is 14 residues long. CDR3 in amino acids: CATKRGHSSYEQYF. CDR3 sequence (DNA): TGTGCCACCAAAAGAGGGCACAGCTCCTACGAGCAGTACTTC.

The J gene is TRBJ1-2, the V gene TRBV10-2; weak D call: TRBD1 (6 bases). Germline values: CDR1 WSHSY, CDR2 SAAADI. V was trimmed by 5 bases and J by 4 bases, leaving 8 bases between them. This CDR3 region has 12 residues. The CDR3 DNA sequence: TGCGCCAGCAGTCAGGGGATCTATGGCTACACCTTC. Translating it yields CASSQGIYGYTF.

This clonotype has just a few counts. The rearrangement uses TRBV7-9 and TRBJ1-1; D gene unclear. The ends were cut back, 6 bases at V and 2 bases at J, with 10 bases in the middle. Germline V CDR1 and CDR2: SEHNR, FQNEAQ (reference sequence). The CDR3 spans 13 residues. The CDR3 coding sequence is TGTGCCAGCAGGGTTCCAGCCAACACTGAAGCTTTCTTT. Translation gives CASRVPANTEAFF.

This chain connects TRBV6-1 to TRBJ1-5; 10 nucleotides match TRBD1. Trimming took 6 bases from V and 4 from J; bases not matched to a gene: 3. Germline assignment: CDR1 MNHNS and CDR2 SASEGT. CDR3 length equals 14 residues. CDR3 protein: CASRRGQGNQPQHF. The CDR3 DNA reads TGTGCCAGCAGAAGGGGACAGGGGAATCAGCCCCAGCATTTT.

DNA of the CDR3: TGTGCCAGCAGCGGGCGCCCCCAGCGGGGGGCCCGTGGTGAACAAAACATTCAGTACTTC. It yields the protein CASSGRPQRGARGEQNIQYF. This rearrangement joins TRBV7-2 to TRBJ2-4, with 9 positions matching TRBD2. Germline V gene lookup returns CDR1 SGHTA and CDR2 FQGNSA. This CDR3 is built from 20 residues. Trimming removed 5 bases from V and 5 bases from J; junction bases left unmatched: 22. Complete variable domain (other parts from reference TRBV7-2 and TRBJ2-4): GAGVSQSPSNKVTEKGKDVELRCDPISGHTALYWYRQSLGQGLEFLIYFQGNSAPDKSGLPSDRFSAERTGGSVSTLTIQRTQQEDSAVYLCASSGRPQRGARGEQNIQYFGAGTRLSVL.

The genes are TRBV2 and TRBJ2-2; TRBD1 might be the D (5 bases). The CDR3 is made up of 12 amino acids. CDR1 and CDR2 (germline): SNHLY, FYNNEI. Trimming shortened V by 8 bases and J by 6 bases, and 10 bases separated the two germline ends. CDR3 nucleotide sequence: TGTGCCAGCGCAGGGTCTGCCGGGGAGCTGTTTTTT. It is translated as CASAGSAGELFF.

V is TRBV20-1 and J is TRBJ2-5; no definite D call. Trimming cost V 3 bases and J 2 bases, with 7 bases left between them. The CDR3 is 12 residues long. Germline V lookup: CDR1 DFQATT, CDR2 SNEGSKA (reference sequence). CDR3 sequence (DNA): TGCAGTGCTAGTGTACAGCAAGAGACCCAGTACTTC. Translated: CSASVQQETQYF.

The chain employs TRBV5-1 and TRBJ2-3; TRBD1 agrees at 10 bases. This CDR3 has 15 amino acids. With 3 bases clipped from V and 3 bases from J, the junction kept 4 bases outside the gene matches. CDR1 and CDR2 (germline): SGHRS, YFSETQ. CDR3 protein: CASSWTGGGTDTQYF. The CDR3 DNA is TGCGCCAGCAGCTGGACAGGGGGGGGGACAGATACGCAGTATTTT.

This clonotype was detected a few times. CDR3 DNA: TGTGCCAGCAGCTTAGCCACTAGTTTTAATGAGCAGTTCTTC. The encoded protein is CASSLATSFNEQFF. J is TRBJ2-1 and V is TRBV7-7, with D possibly matching TRBD2 (5 bases). The CDR3 has 14 residues. Germline V gene sequence: CDR1 SSHAT, CDR2 FNYEAQ (reference sequence). V lost 0 bases and J 7 bases, leaving 10 bases between the germline ends. The full variable domain, in which reference TRBV7-7 and TRBJ2-1 provide the parts outside the CDR3, is GAGVSQSPRYKVTKRGQDVTLRCDPISSHATLYWYQQALGQGPEFLTYFNYEAQPDKSGLPSDRFSAERPEGSISTLTIQRTEQRDSAMYRCASSLATSFNEQFFGPGTRLTVL.

This clonotype was found many times. The chain combines TRBV4-2 with TRBJ2-5; no clear D. Germline CDR1 is LGHNA and CDR2 is YNFKEQ. V was cut by 3 bases and J by 1 base, with 6 bases left in between. The CDR3 has 13 residues. The CDR3, as DNA: TGTGCCAGCAGCCAGGTCCTCCAAGAGACCCAGTACTTC. This encodes CASSQVLQETQYF.

This chain links TRBV6-5 with TRBJ1-1; weak D call: TRBD1 (6 bases). The CDR3 has 15 residues. CDR1 is MNHEY and CDR2 is SVGAGI in the germline V gene. With 7 bases removed from V and 3 bases from J, the gap between germline ends came to 18 bases. The chain's CDR3 is CASTPRGGADTEAFF. DNA of the CDR3: TGTGCCAGCACCCCTAGGGGGGGCGCCGACACTGAAGCTTTCTTT.

This chain connects TRBV20-1 to TRBJ2-1, with D perhaps TRBD2 (5 bases). CDR3 size: 12 residues. The germline V gene has CDR1 DFQATT and CDR2 SNEGSKA (reference sequence). The CDR3 region has the DNA TGCAGGCCAGAGGGCACCAACAATGAGCAGTTCTTC. This sequence encodes CRPEGTNNEQFF.

In its sample, this clonotype was seen a few times. The chain links TRBV20-1 to TRBJ2-3; 10 nucleotides agree with TRBD2. CDR1 is DFQATT and CDR2 is SNEGSKA in the germline V gene (reference sequence). The CDR3 sequence is 15 residues long. The junction had 4 bases not matched to a gene; V was cut back by 3 bases and J by 1 base. The CDR3 DNA reads TGCAGTGCTAGGCTAGCGGGGGACGGCACAGATACGCAGTATTTT. This translates into CSARLAGDGTDTQYF.

This clonotype occurred a few times. This chain links TRBV7-9 with TRBJ2-7; D is perhaps TRBD1 (6 bases). Deletions cut 5 bases from V and 2 bases from J, with 16 bases between. The CDR3 is 15 residues long. The V gene's germline CDR1 is SEHNR and CDR2 FQNEAQ (reference sequence). The chain's CDR3 is CASSPLGTPPYEQYV. Here the CDR3 DNA reads TGTGCCAGCAGCCCCCTCGGGACACCTCCCTACGAGCAGTACGTC.